Following are 27 T cell receptor beta chains from one sample sequenced in a study of blood T cell repertoires in COVID-19. TCRdb's copy holds only in-frame clones and misses some; the assay was immunoSEQ multiplex PCR. Of 400,000 or so clones in the sample, roughly 86% were seen once. Input material: PBMCs or T cells enriched from blood (not recorded which). These receptors were taken from a man aged 40-49 years in a cohort exposed to, infected with or recovered from COVID-19 (not recorded which).

CDR3 in DNA: TGTGCCAGCAGTGAATCCATAGCGTCCCCCTACGAGCAGTACTTC. This encodes CASSESIASPYEQYF. V and J are TRBV2 and TRBJ2-7; D possibly corresponds to TRBD2 (5 bases). The CDR3 spans 15 residues. In germline, CDR1 is SNHLY, CDR2 FYNNEI. Between the trimmed V and J ends, which lost 2 bases and 2 bases, there was a span of 13 bases.

The V call is TRBV6-5, the J call TRBJ2-7, with D tentatively TRBD1 (6 bases). This CDR3 has 10 residues. Germline CDR1 MNHEY, CDR2 SVGAGI. Deletions cut 8 bases from V and 5 bases from J, with 7 bases between. The CDR3, as DNA: TGTGCCAGCGGGGGCCACGAGCAGTACTTC. Protein: CASGGHEQYF.

The V call is TRBV15, the J call TRBJ2-7; 9 bases align to TRBD2. This CDR3 is 17 amino acids long. After removal of 1 base from V and 4 bases from J, the junction contained 11 bases not matched to a gene. Germline V lookup: CDR1 LNHNV, CDR2 YYDKDF (reference sequence). Here the CDR3 reads CATSRAYAGGLRYEQYF. In DNA form, the CDR3 reads TGTGCCACCAGCAGAGCCTACGCGGGAGGGCTTCGGTACGAGCAGTACTTC.

This clone was recorded only once. Distinct nucleotide sequences in the sample also encode this CDR3. The chain combines TRBV28 with TRBJ2-6; maybe TRBD1 (5 bases). Germline values: CDR1 MDHEN, CDR2 SYDVKM. CDR3 length: 15 amino acids. Between the trimmed V and J ends, which lost 3 bases and 2 bases, there was a span of 8 bases. The CDR3 reads CASSLGRAGANVLTF. The CDR3 nucleotides read TGTGCCAGCAGTTTGGGCAGGGCTGGGGCCAACGTCCTGACTTTC.

The V and J genes are TRBV15 and TRBJ2-5; 8 nucleotides match TRBD2. Germline V lookup: CDR1 LNHNV, CDR2 YYDKDF (reference sequence). J lost 3 bases, V lost 3 bases, and 12 bases had no gene match. This CDR3 is 17 amino acids long. DNA for the CDR3: TGTGCCACCAGCAGGCTCCTAGGTCGGCGGGGGGAAGAGACCCAGTACTTC. This encodes CATSRLLGRRGEETQYF.

The chain has TRBV9 and TRBJ2-7; 7 nucleotides match TRBD1. The CDR3 spans 13 residues. V was pared by 0 bases and J by 3 bases, with 0 bases of the junction left unmatched. CDR1 SGDLS and CDR2 YYNGEE come from the germline V gene. The CDR3 here is CASSVGDSYEQYF. In DNA, the CDR3 is TGTGCCAGCAGCGTAGGGGACAGCTACGAGCAGTACTTC.

This clone showed up just once. This rearrangement joins TRBV3-1 (or the pseudogene TRBV3-2) to TRBJ1-5; D remains ambiguous. V lost 1 base to trimming and J lost 1 base, with 8 bases between them. This CDR3 has 15 residues. Per germline, CDR1 LGHDT and CDR2 YNNKEL (reference sequence). CDR3 nucleotides: TGTGCCAGCAGCCAAGGTCATCCCAGCAATCAGCCCCAGCATTTT. Protein product: CASSQGHPSNQPQHF.

The rearrangement joins TRBV13 to TRBJ2-1; D is uncertain. Germline CDR1 PRHDT, CDR2 FYEKMQ (reference sequence). This CDR3 is 13 amino acids long. Trimming took off 1 base at V and 10 bases at J, with 11 bases between the two ends. CDR3 bases: TGTGCCAGCAGCTTAGTGCCTTTACAAGAGCAGTTCTTC. It translates to CASSLVPLQEQFF.

The rearrangement links TRBV28 to TRBJ1-1; TRBD1 agrees at 8 bases. CDR1 and CDR2 (germline): MDHEN, SYDVKM. Trimming at V came to 6 bases and at J to 3 bases, leaving 9 bases not matched to a gene. This CDR3 contains 15 residues. The DNA for the CDR3 is TGTGCCAGCAGCTCTCCGGGACAGGCAGACACTGAAGCTTTCTTT. This encodes CASSSPGQADTEAFF.

V is TRBV19 and J is TRBJ2-7; maybe TRBD2 (6 bases). Germline V lookup: CDR1 LNHDA, CDR2 SQIVND (reference sequence). The CDR3 totals 14 residues. V shed 3 bases and J shed 3 bases, with 12 bases lying between them. The CDR3 bases are TGTGCCAGTAGTATTAGGCTAGCGATCTACGAGCAGTACTTC. Amino acid sequence: CASSIRLAIYEQYF.

V usage is TRBV6-1 and J usage is TRBJ2-6, with D hard to call. The germline gives CDR1 MNHNS, CDR2 SASEGT. CDR3 length: 15 residues. V lost 3 bases, J lost 4 bases, and 10 bases lay in between. The CDR3 nucleotides are TGTGCCAGCAGTGAGGGTGGGCTCGGGGCCAACGTCCTGACTTTC. It translates to CASSEGGLGANVLTF.

The V call is TRBV5-1, the J call TRBJ2-2; the D gene is possibly TRBD2 (5 bases). Trimming removed 2 bases at V and 0 bases at J, with 11 bases between. CDR3 size: 16 residues. Germline values: CDR1 SGHRS, CDR2 YFSETQ. The CDR3 coding sequence is TGCGCCAGCAGCTTAATTCGGGGAACGAACACCGGGGAGCTGTTTTTT. The encoded protein is CASSLIRGTNTGELFF.

DNA for the CDR3: TGTGTCAGAAGTCGAAAACTAGGTCGGGGCACAGATACGCAGTATTTT. It is translated as CVRSRKLGRGTDTQYF. The chain joins TRBV7-5 to TRBJ2-3; the table's TRBD2 call for D was not verified on the DNA. TRBV7-5 is described as a pseudogene. The CDR3 is 16 amino acids.

V gene TRBV3-1 (or the pseudogene TRBV3-2) combines with J gene TRBJ2-7, with TRBD2 matching over 10 bases. V lost 2 bases, J lost 5 bases, and 3 bases stayed unmatched. From germline, CDR1 is LGHDT and CDR2 YNNKEL (reference sequence). The CDR3 contains 14 residues. The CDR3 nucleotides are TGTGCCAGCAGCCAATTAGCGGGAGGCGACGAGCAGTACTTC. Amino acids: CASSQLAGGDEQYF.

The V call is TRBV4-1, the J call TRBJ2-7; 7 nucleotides align to TRBD2. Germline V gene sequence: CDR1 MGHRA, CDR2 YSYEKL. The CDR3 extends over 17 amino acids. V lost 5 bases and J lost 1; bases outside the gene matches: 14. In nucleotides, the CDR3 is TGCGCCAGCAGCTCCCAGGGACTAACTATAGGGTCCTACGAGCAGTACTTC. It translates to CASSSQGLTIGSYEQYF.

This chain uses TRBV11-2 with TRBJ1-4; 7 bases match TRBD1. Trimming took 7 bases from V and 5 from J; bases not matched to a gene: 7. The CDR3 covers 14 residues. The germline CDR1 and CDR2 sequences are SGHAT and FQNNGV. Here the CDR3 reads CASTPGRGNEKLFF. CDR3 DNA sequence: TGTGCCAGCACCCCGGGCAGGGGGAATGAAAAACTGTTTTTT.

The rearrangement joins TRBV3-1 (or the pseudogene TRBV3-2) to TRBJ2-7; tentative D call: TRBD1 (6 bases). V lost 3 bases, J lost 2 bases, and 14 bases lay in between. This CDR3 contains 15 residues. The V gene's germline CDR1 is LGHDT and CDR2 YNNKEL (reference sequence). Here the CDR3 reads CASSQADRLTYEQYF. CDR3 bases: TGTGCCAGCAGCCAGGCCGACAGGCTTACCTACGAGCAGTACTTC.

This chain links TRBV6-5 with TRBJ2-7; weak D call: TRBD1 (5 bases). The CDR3 covers 13 residues. Germline CDR1 and CDR2: MNHEY and SVGAGI. V lost 6 bases and J 2 bases, leaving 11 bases between the germline ends. This chain's CDR3 is CASSKDMTYEQYF. The CDR3 bases are TGTGCCAGCAGCAAGGACATGACCTACGAGCAGTACTTC.

The chain joins TRBV7-2 to TRBJ1-3, with D uncertain. The CDR3 spans 14 residues. In germline, CDR1 is SGHTA, CDR2 FQGNSA. Trimming shortened V by 1 base and J by 1 base, and 5 bases separated the two germline ends. The CDR3 DNA reads as TGTGCCAGCAGCTTAGTGAGTTCTGGAAACACCATATATTTT. Translation: CASSLVSSGNTIYF.

V usage is TRBV18 and J usage is TRBJ1-4; possible D gene TRBD1, 5 bases. CDR1 is KGHSH, CDR2 LQKENI, per germline. V shed 3 bases and J shed 0 bases, with 14 bases lying between them. The CDR3 extends over 17 amino acids. CDR3 DNA: TGTGCCAGCTCACCGATGGGGGGAAGCTCAACTAATGAAAAACTGTTTTTT. It translates to CASSPMGGSSTNEKLFF.

V is TRBV6-5 and J is TRBJ2-3; 10 bases are shared with TRBD1. This CDR3 comprises 15 residues. CDR1 is MNHEY and CDR2 is SVGAGI in the germline V gene. V was clipped by 6 bases and J by 2 bases; unmatched bases: 5. CDR3 bases: TGTGCCAGCAGGTGGACAGGGGGTCTCACAGATACGCAGTATTTT. Translated, it gives CASRWTGGLTDTQYF.

The chain carries TRBV6-5 and TRBJ1-6, with a tentative D call TRBD1 (6 bases). V was shortened by 2 bases and J by 9 bases, with 17 bases between the two germline ends. This CDR3 is built from 16 residues. CDR1 is MNHEY and CDR2 is SVGAGI in the germline V gene. CDR3 region: CASSYNLGQGPSPLHF. The DNA for the CDR3 is TGTGCCAGCAGTTACAATTTGGGCCAGGGGCCTTCACCCCTCCACTTT.

This sequence joins TRBV16 and TRBJ1-1; D may be TRBD1 (6 bases). The CDR3 sequence is 14 residues long. Germline CDR1 reads KGHSY; CDR2 reads FQNENV. Trimming stripped 0 bases from V and 5 bases from J, with 10 bases between. CDR3 coding DNA: TGTGCCAGCAGCCAATCCGGGGGGCCAACTGAAGCTTTCTTT. Its protein is CASSQSGGPTEAFF.

On this clone itself: The sample holds other DNA sequences that translate to the same CDR3. V gene TRBV19 combines with J gene TRBJ2-3, with D unresolved. Germline V gene sequence: CDR1 LNHDA, CDR2 SQIVND (reference sequence). This CDR3 is 14 amino acids long. V dropped 1 base and J dropped 3 bases, with 8 bases sitting between them. The CDR3 nucleotides read TGTGCCAGTAGTATAGTTCGAGGTACAGATACGCAGTATTTT. It encodes CASSIVRGTDTQYF. Full variable domain (missing parts from reference TRBV19 and TRBJ2-3): DGGITQSPKYLFRKEGQNVTLSCEQNLNHDAMYWYRQDPGQGLRLIYYSQIVNDFQKGDIAEGYSVSREKKESFPLTVTSAQKNPTAFYLCASSIVRGTDTQYFGPGTRLTVL.

V usage is TRBV19 and J usage is TRBJ2-1; perhaps TRBD2 as D (6 bases). Looked up from germline, CDR1 is LNHDA and CDR2 is SQIVND (reference sequence). There are 14 residues in the CDR3. V was clipped by 7 bases and J by 3 bases, with 13 bases between them. CDR3 residues: CASIGGSLYNEQFF. The CDR3 nucleotides are TGTGCCAGTATCGGAGGGAGTCTCTACAATGAGCAGTTCTTC.

The V call is TRBV7-9, the J call TRBJ1-4; D not certain. The CDR3 runs to 16 residues. Trimming pared 5 bases from V and 0 bases from J, leaving 13 bases between. The germline V gene encodes CDR1 SEHNR and CDR2 FQNEAQ (reference sequence). This chain's CDR3 is CASSAKTTSTNEKLFF. The CDR3 coding sequence is TGTGCCAGCAGCGCCAAAACAACCTCAACTAATGAAAAACTGTTTTTT.

This rearrangement joins TRBV30 to TRBJ2-7, with D hard to call. The V end lost 2 bases, the J end lost 4 bases, and 6 bases lay between the germline ends. The length of the CDR3 is 11 residues. Germline V gives CDR1 GTSNPN, CDR2 SVGIG (reference sequence). CDR3 bases: TGTGCCTGGAGTAAGCTTTACGAGCAGTACTTC. As protein: CAWSKLYEQYF.